This TCR beta chain was identified in a study of shared clonotypes between healthy human individuals (dated by TCRdb to about 2020). General notes on the study: Three men and a couple of women, aged 18 to 49 years, made up the cohort. Each donor's leukapheresis produced roughly between roughly 0.94 and 9.5 billion PBMCs. To increase sequencing depth and limit assay-specific biases, TCR repertoire library preparation and sequencing were carried out by different laboratories using diverse techniques. For each donor, CD4 naive and CD4 memory were each given three plates, CD8 naive was given two plates, and CD8 memory was given one plate. To estimate repertoire size and how much clonotypes are shared between individuals, the study performed deep sequencing of blood TCR repertoires from a few healthy adults. Summary of the overall study and its limitations: Across a handful of donors, approximately 4.6% of naive CD4, around 3.3% of naive CD8, 2% to 2.5% of memory CD4, and approximately 0.4% of memory CD8 clonotypes were shared. Naive subsets generally had larger estimated clonotype richness than memory subsets. Pairwise subsampling led to the expectation that sequencing depth would affect the degree of clonotype sharing among donors. Because the study included a small number of donors, the genetic and exposure-history diversity represented was limited. Incomplete sequencing was indicated by rarefaction of sorted-subset datasets, despite the large sequencing depth. Compared with non-shared clonotypes, the clonotypes found in all four sorted-subset donors had higher generation probabilities. Sampling was restricted to blood, and TCR repertoires in tissue are likely to differ from TCR repertoires in blood.

Using the deep immunoSEQ assay, multiplex PCR amplified TCR CDR3 regions from genomic DNA. Extracted genomic DNA from each cell subset was spread evenly across all wells of several immunoSEQ 96-well plates, with each plate serving as a replicate. For sorted subsets, each replicate PCR was loaded with approximately 0.2 ug genomic DNA, equivalent to about 30,000 T cell genomes. The purified libraries were quantified using a Qubit 3.0 fluorometer, sized with a Bioanalyzer 2100, and then quantified again using the KAPA Library Quantification kit. Every immunoSEQ 96-well plate was sequenced on a separate single-read 150-cycle Illumina NextSeq 550 flow cell. Concerning the study's data processing: The immunoSEQ output contained only junctional sequences without quality scores, so filtering could not match that applied to full-length reads. Sequences were annotated with PyIR, a Python wrapper for IgBLAST v1.9, using IMGT germline references to assign V/J genes and CDR3. Reads were removed for weak V/J assignments (E-value above 1e-6), missing CDR3, stop codons, out-of-frame junctions, or ambiguous translated residues. V3J clonotypes were defined by identical inferred V gene, J gene, and CDR3 amino acid sequence. Percentage overlap between repertoires was computed as shared unique clonotypes divided by the size of the smaller repertoire. RTK rarefaction, the Chao1 estimator, and Recon v2.1 estimates of unobserved clonotypes were used to assess repertoire richness. OLGA was used to compute generation probabilities for all TCRbeta clonotypes that the gDNA method yielded from several donors. TCRdb re-hosts the immuneACCESS table, in-frame sequences only. Its copies lack some clones; in the studies checked, an unresolved V gene accounts for under half of them, and the cause for the rest is not known. V, J and clone size are taken as reported in that table, and D and trimming were inferred from the DNA itself. The sample table contains 100,000 to 130,000 clones; only one count was recorded for 68% of them. Of the sample, over 20% is held by the ten largest clones.

Healthy HIV-negative adults with no recently reported acute infections or vaccinations were included as donors. All donors were Caucasian adults living in Nashville, Tennessee, USA. CD8 memory samples were composed of magnetically selected CD45RO+ cells combined with CCR7-negative CD45RA+ effector memory (TemRA) cells. After blood collection by leukapheresis, PBMCs were isolated using Ficoll-Histopaque density gradient centrifugation and then cryopreserved in the vapor phase of liquid nitrogen. Analytical flow cytometry was used to check the purity and quantity of every magnetically sorted T cell population. Genomic DNA was isolated from every sorted fraction and measured by UV absorbance on a Nanodrop 2000c. With regard to this clone: Its binding antigen is unknown. Base qualities are missing; no much larger clone stands one base away.

Taken from cysteine to phenylalanine, the CDR3 has 12 residues. Kept here is only the CDR3 DNA, which spans 36 bases and is read in frame from base 1. Compared with germline, V lacks 6 bases and J lacks 8 bases; bases without a gene match: 3. CDR1 and CDR2 (LNHDA, SQIVND) derive from the germline V gene (reference sequence). This receptor was taken from a woman in her twenties or thirties in good health. Material: memory CD8+ T cells sorted from blood. The cell subset or site label on this specimen signifies: CD45RO+ cells pooled with CCR7-negative TemRA cells. In this chain, TRBV19 is recombined with TRBJ1-2; the junction holds 10 bases that match TRBD1. The CDR3 protein sequence reads: CASRDRGRGYTF. Read as DNA, the sequence is TGTGCCAGTAGAGACAGGGGGCGAGGCTACACCTTC. This CDR3, with the reference TRBV19 and TRBJ1-2 proteins standing in past its ends, gives the full variable domain DGGITQSPKYLFRKEGQNVTLSCEQNLNHDAMYWYRQDPGQGLRLIYYSQIVNDFQKGDIAEGYSVSREKKESFPLTVTSAQKNPTAFYLCASRDRGRGYTFGSGTRLTVV.